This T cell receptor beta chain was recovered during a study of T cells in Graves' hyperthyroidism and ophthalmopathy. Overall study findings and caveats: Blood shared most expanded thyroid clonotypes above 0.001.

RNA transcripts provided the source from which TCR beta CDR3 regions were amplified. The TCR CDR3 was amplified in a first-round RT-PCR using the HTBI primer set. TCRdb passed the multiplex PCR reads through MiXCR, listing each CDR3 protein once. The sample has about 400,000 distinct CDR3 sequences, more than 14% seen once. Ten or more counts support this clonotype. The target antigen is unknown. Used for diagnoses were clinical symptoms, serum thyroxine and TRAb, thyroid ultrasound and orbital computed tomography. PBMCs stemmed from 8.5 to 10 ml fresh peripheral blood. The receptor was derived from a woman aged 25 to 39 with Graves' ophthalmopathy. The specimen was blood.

The CDR3 spells CASSFRANHPTGELFF. As DNA, the CDR3 is TGTGCCAGCAGCTTCCGGGCCAACCATCCCACCGGGGAGCTGTTTTTT. The genes are TRBV11-2 and TRBJ2-2; D gene ambiguous. Germline CDR1 is SGHAT and CDR2 is FQNNGV. CDR3 size: 16 residues. The V end lost 3 bases, the J end lost 4 bases, and 15 bases lay between the germline ends.